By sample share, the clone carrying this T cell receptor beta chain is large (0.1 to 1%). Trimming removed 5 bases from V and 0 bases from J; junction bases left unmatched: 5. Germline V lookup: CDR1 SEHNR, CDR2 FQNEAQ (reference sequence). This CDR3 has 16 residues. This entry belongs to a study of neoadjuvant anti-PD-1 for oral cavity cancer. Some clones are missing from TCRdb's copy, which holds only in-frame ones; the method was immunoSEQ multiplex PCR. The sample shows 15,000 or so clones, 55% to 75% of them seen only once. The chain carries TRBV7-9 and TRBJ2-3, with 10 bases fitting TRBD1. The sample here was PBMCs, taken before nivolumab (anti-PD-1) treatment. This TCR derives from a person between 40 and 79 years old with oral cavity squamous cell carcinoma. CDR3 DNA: TGTGCCAGCAGCGGACAGGGGGGCACTAGCACAGATACGCAGTATTTT. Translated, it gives CASSGQGGTSTDTQYF. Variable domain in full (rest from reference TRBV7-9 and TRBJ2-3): DTGVSQNPRHKITKRGQNVTFRCDPISEHNRLYWYRQTLGQGPEFLTYFQNEAQLEKSRLLSDRFSAERPKGSFSTLEIQRTEQGDSAMYLCASSGQGGTSTDTQYFGPGTRLTVL.